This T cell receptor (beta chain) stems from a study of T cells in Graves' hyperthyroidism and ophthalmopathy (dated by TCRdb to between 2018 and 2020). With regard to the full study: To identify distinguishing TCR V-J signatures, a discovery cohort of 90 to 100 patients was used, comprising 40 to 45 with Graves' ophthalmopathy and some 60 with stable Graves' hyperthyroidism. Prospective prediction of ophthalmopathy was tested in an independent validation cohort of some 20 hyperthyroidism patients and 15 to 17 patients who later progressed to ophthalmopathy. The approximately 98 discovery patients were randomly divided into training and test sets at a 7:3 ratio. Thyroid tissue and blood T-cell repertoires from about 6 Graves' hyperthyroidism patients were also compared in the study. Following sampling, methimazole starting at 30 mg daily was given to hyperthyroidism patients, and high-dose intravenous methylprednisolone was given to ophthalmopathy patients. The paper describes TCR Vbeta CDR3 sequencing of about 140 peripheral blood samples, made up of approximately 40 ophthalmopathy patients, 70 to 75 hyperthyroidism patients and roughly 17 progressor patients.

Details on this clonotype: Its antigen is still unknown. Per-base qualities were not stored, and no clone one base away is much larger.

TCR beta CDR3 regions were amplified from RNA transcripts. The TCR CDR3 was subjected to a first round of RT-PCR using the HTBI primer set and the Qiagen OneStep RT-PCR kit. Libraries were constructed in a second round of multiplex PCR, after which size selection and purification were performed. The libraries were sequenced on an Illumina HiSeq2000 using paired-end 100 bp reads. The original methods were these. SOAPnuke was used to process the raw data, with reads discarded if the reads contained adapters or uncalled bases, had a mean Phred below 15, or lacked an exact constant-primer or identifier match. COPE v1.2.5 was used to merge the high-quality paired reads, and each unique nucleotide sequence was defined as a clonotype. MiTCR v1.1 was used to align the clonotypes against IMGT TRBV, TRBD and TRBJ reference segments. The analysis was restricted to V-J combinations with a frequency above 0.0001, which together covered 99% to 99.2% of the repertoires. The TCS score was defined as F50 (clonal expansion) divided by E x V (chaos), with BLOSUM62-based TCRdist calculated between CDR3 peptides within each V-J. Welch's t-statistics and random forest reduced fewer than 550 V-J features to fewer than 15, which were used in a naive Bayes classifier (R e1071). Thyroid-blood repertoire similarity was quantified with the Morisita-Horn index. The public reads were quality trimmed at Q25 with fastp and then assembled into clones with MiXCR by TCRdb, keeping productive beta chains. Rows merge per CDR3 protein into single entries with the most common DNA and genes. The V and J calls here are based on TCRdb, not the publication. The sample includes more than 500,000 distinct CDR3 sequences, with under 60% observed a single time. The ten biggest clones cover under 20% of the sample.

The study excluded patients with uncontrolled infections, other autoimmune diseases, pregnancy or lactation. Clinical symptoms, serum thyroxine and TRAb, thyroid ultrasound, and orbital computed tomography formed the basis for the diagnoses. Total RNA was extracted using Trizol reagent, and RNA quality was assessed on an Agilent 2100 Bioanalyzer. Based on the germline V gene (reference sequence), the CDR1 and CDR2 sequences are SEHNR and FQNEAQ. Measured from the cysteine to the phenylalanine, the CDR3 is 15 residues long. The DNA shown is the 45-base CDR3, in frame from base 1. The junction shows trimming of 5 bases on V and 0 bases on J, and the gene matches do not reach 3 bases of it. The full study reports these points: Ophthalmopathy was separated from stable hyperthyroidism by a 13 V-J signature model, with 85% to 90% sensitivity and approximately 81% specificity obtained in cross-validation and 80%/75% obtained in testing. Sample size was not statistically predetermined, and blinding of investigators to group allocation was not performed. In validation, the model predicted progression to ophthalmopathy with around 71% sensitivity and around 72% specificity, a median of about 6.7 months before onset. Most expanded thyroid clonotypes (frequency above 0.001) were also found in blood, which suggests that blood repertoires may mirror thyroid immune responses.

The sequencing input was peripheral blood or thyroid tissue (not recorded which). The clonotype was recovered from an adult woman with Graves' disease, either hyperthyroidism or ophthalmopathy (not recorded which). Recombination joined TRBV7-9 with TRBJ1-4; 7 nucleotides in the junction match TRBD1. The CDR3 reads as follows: CASSVGTATNEKLFF. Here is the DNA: TGTGCCAGCAGCGTAGGGACAGCAACTAATGAAAAACTGTTTTTT.